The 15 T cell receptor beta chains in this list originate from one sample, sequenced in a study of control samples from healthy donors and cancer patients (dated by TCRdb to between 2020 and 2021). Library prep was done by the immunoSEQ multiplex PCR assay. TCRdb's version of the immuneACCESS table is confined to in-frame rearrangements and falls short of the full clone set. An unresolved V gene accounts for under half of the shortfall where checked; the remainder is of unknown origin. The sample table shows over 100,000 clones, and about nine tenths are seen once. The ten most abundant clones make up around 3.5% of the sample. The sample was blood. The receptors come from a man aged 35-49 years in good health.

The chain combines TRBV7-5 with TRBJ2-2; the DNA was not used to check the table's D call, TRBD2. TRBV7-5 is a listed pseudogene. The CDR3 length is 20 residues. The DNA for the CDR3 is TGTGTCAGAAGCTCAACCCGGGGACTAGCGGGGGGGCATTGGACCGGGGAGCTGTTTTTT. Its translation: CVRSSTRGLAGGHWTGELFF.

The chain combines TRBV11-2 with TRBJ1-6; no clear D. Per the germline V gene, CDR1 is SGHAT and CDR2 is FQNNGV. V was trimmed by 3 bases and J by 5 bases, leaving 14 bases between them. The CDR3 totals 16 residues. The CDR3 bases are TGTGCCAGCAGCTTGTTTCGAGCATGGGATAATTCACCCCTCCACTTT. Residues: CASSLFRAWDNSPLHF.

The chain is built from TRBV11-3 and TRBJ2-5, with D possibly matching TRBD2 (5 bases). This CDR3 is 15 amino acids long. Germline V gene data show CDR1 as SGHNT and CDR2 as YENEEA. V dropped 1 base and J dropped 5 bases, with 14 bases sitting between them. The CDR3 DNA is TGTGCCAGCAGCTTAGTTGTCGGGGTTTTCGAGACCCAGTACTTC. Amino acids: CASSLVVGVFETQYF.

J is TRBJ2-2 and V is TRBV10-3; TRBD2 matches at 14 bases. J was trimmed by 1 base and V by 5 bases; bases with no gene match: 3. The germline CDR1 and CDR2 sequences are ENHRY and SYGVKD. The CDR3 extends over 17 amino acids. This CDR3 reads CAISPGTSGGNTGELFF. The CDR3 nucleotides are TGTGCCATCAGTCCCGGGACTAGCGGGGGGAACACCGGGGAGCTGTTTTTT.

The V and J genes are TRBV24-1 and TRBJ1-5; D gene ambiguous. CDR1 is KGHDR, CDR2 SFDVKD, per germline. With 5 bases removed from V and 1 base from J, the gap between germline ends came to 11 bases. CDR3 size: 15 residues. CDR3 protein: CATSGPGPSNQPQHF. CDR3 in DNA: TGTGCCACCAGTGGGCCCGGACCGAGCAATCAGCCCCAGCATTTT.

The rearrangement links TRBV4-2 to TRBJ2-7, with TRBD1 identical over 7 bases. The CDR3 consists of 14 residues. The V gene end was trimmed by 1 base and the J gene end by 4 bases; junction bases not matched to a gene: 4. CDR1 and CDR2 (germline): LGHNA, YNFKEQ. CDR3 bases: TGTGCCAGCAGCCAAGGGAACAGGGGTTACGAGCAGTACTTC. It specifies CASSQGNRGYEQYF.

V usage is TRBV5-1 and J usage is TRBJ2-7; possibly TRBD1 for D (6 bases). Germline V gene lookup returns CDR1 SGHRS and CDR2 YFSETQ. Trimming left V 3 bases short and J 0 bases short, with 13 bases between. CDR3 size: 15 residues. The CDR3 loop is CASSYGTPSSYEQYF. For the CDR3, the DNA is TGCGCCAGCAGCTACGGGACACCGAGCTCCTACGAGCAGTACTTC.

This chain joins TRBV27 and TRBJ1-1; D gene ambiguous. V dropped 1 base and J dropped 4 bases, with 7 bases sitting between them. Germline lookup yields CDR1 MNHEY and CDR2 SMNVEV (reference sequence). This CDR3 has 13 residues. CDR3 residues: CASSLLGITEAFF. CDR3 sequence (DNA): TGTGCCAGCAGTTTATTGGGCATCACTGAAGCTTTCTTT.

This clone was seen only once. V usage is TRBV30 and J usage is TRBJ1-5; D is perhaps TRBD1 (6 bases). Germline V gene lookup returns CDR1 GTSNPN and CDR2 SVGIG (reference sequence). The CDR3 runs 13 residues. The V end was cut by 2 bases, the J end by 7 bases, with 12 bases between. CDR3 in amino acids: CAWSFQGRQPQHF. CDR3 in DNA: TGTGCCTGGAGTTTTCAGGGGCGCCAGCCCCAGCATTTT.

The CDR3: CASFQVLSGANVLTF. CDR3 coding DNA: TGTGCCAGCTTTCAGGTTCTCTCTGGGGCCAACGTCCTGACTTTC. The rearrangement links TRBV5-8 to TRBJ2-6; D not certain. The CDR3 runs to 15 residues. Trimming pared 7 bases from V and 0 bases from J, leaving 11 bases between. Germline values: CDR1 SGHTS, CDR2 YDEGEE.

As DNA, the CDR3 is TGTGCCACCAGCTTTCAGATCAATCAGCCCCAGCATTTT. Protein: CATSFQINQPQHF. This rearrangement joins TRBV15 to TRBJ1-5; D not resolved. V dropped 5 bases and J dropped 3 bases, with 8 bases sitting between them. The CDR3 consists of 13 residues. The V gene's germline CDR1 is LNHNV and CDR2 YYDKDF (reference sequence).

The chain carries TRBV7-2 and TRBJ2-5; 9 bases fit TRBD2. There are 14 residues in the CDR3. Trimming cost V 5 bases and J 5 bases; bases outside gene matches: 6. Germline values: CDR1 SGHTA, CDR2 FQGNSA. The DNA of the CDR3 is TGTGCCAGCAGCCCCCTAGCGGGGCGCGAGACCCAGTACTTC. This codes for CASSPLAGRETQYF.

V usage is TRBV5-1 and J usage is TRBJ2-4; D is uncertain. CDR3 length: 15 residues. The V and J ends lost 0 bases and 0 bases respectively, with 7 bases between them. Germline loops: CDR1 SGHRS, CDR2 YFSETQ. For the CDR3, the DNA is TGCGCCAGCAGCTTGGATGGGCTAGCCAAAAACATTCAGTACTTC. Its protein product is CASSLDGLAKNIQYF.

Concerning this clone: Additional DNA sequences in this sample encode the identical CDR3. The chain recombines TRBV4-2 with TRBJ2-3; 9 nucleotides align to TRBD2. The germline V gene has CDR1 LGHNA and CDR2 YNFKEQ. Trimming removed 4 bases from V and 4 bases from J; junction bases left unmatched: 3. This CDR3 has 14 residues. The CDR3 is CASSPRLAADTQYF. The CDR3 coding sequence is TGTGCCAGCAGCCCGCGACTAGCGGCAGATACGCAGTATTTT.

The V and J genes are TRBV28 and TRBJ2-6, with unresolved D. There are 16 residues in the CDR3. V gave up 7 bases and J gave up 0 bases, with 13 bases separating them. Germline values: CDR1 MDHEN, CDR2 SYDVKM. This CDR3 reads CASMSDGTSGANVLTF. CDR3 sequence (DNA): TGTGCCAGCATGTCGGACGGAACCTCTGGGGCCAACGTCCTGACTTTC.